Presented here are 15 T cell receptor beta chains from one specimen sequenced in a study of T cell clonotyping in hematopoietic cell transplantation (dated by TCRdb to the early 2020s). Per the publication, the time point label means: recipient sample about 28 days before transplant, after cytoreduction. The library was obtained by the immunoSEQ multiplex PCR assay. In TCRdb, the immuneACCESS table is reduced to in-frame sequences with V and J assigned. These tables do not hold every clone; where another copy was compared, an unresolved V gene accounts for under half, and the others remain unexplained. Present in this sample are some 76,000 clones, about 95% of which were seen just once. Around 1.7% of the sample belongs to the ten largest clones. Sequencing used peripheral blood mononuclear cells, obtained before stem cell transplant. The receptors here all came from a woman aged 45-65 years with acute myeloid leukemia. Some clones in this sample may be carry-over from other donors' samples.

The J gene is TRBJ2-1, the V gene TRBV9, with D possibly matching TRBD1 (6 bases). The CDR3 totals 14 residues. Germline V gene data show CDR1 as SGDLS and CDR2 as YYNGEE. Trimming cost V 0 bases and J 8 bases, with 12 bases left between them. The CDR3 DNA sequence: TGTGCCAGCAGCGTAGTGGGGGCTAATGATGAGCAGTTCTTC. This translates into CASSVVGANDEQFF.

Worth noting for this clone: This sample also contains other DNA sequences that code for the same CDR3. The gene calls are TRBV11-2 and TRBJ2-7, with D hard to call. The CDR3 is 13 amino acids. Germline CDR1 SGHAT, CDR2 FQNNGV. V was clipped by 1 base and J by 2 bases, with 6 bases between them. The CDR3 spells CASSLVQAYEQYF. CDR3 sequence (DNA): TGTGCCAGCAGCTTAGTTCAGGCCTACGAGCAGTACTTC.

This clone has just one count. The chain employs TRBV4-2 and TRBJ2-5; D is uncertain. The CDR3 totals 13 residues. V lost 4 bases, J lost 1 base, and 7 bases lay in between. Germline lookup yields CDR1 LGHNA and CDR2 YNFKEQ. CDR3 sequence: CASSRTVQETQYF. DNA for the CDR3: TGTGCCAGCAGCCGAACAGTCCAAGAGACCCAGTACTTC.

This chain's CDR3 is CASSLGPLRTQYF. CDR3 sequence (DNA): TGTGCCAGCAGCCTCGGGCCATTACGGACCCAGTACTTC. The V and J genes are TRBV6-5 and TRBJ2-5; no definite D call. Germline CDR1 is MNHEY and CDR2 is SVGAGI. The CDR3 loop spans 13 amino acids. V was trimmed by 6 bases and J by 7 bases, leaving 15 bases between them.

CDR3 sequence: CASSFIPEATDTQYF. DNA for the CDR3: TGCGCCAGCAGCTTCATCCCTGAGGCCACAGATACGCAGTATTTT. This sequence joins TRBV5-1 and TRBJ2-3; D remains unclear. The CDR3 contains 15 residues. Per the germline V gene, CDR1 is SGHRS and CDR2 is YFSETQ. V was shortened by 2 bases and J by 2 bases, with 12 bases between the two germline ends.

The chain employs TRBV6-1 and TRBJ1-1; 7 positions agree with TRBD1. Germline CDR1 is MNHNS and CDR2 is SASEGT. The CDR3 contains 13 residues. V gave up 6 bases and J gave up 8 bases; unmatched junction bases: 9. The CDR3 is CASSQTQGTEAFF. CDR3 sequence (DNA): TGTGCCAGCAGCCAAACACAGGGGACGGAAGCTTTCTTT.

This chain joins TRBV29-1 and TRBJ1-2, with TRBD1 as a possible D gene (6 bases). The CDR3 extends over 12 amino acids. Trimming stripped 6 bases from V and 5 bases from J, with 13 bases between. Germline V CDR1 and CDR2: SQVTM, ANQGSEA. The CDR3 loop is CSVWDTDYGYTF. In nucleotides, the CDR3 is TGCAGCGTCTGGGACACCGATTATGGCTACACCTTC.

The rearrangement uses TRBV4-1 and TRBJ1-2; D gene uncertain. Germline V gives CDR1 MGHRA, CDR2 YSYEKL. The CDR3 has 13 residues. Trimming took off 4 bases at V and 5 bases at J, with 11 bases between the two ends. The CDR3 loop reads CASSPRTQYGYTF. The CDR3 nucleotides are TGCGCCAGCAGCCCCCGGACTCAGTATGGCTACACCTTC.

The chain employs TRBV14 and TRBJ2-5; D is uncertain. The germline V gene has CDR1 SGHDN and CDR2 FVKESK. V lost 4 bases, J lost 5 bases, and 20 bases lay in between. The CDR3 is made up of 16 amino acids. Here the CDR3 reads CASSLLVSPLRETQYF. The CDR3 DNA is TGTGCCAGCAGCCTGCTGGTCTCGCCCTTGAGGGAGACCCAGTACTTC.

This rearrangement joins TRBV6-1 to TRBJ2-3; TRBD2 agrees at 10 bases. Germline V gene data show CDR1 as MNHNS and CDR2 as SASEGT. J gave up 5 bases and V 2 bases, and 10 bases lay outside the gene matches. The CDR3 runs to 17 residues. CDR3 sequence: CASSETPLAGQRDTQYF. CDR3 DNA sequence: TGTGCCAGCAGTGAAACCCCACTAGCGGGGCAACGAGATACGCAGTATTTT.

The chain combines TRBV7-2 with TRBJ2-3; 7 positions match TRBD1. Germline CDR1 is SGHTA and CDR2 is FQGNSA. The J segment lost 6 bases and the V segment lost 5 bases, leaving 8 bases of the junction unmatched. The CDR3 loop spans 14 amino acids. CDR3 sequence reads: CASSGRDSSDTQYF. CDR3 in DNA: TGTGCCAGCAGCGGAAGGGACAGTTCCGATACGCAGTATTTT.

The CDR3 loop reads CASSGSYNEQFF. In DNA, the CDR3 is TGTGCCAGCAGCGGCTCCTACAATGAGCAGTTCTTC. The chain links TRBV11-3 to TRBJ2-1, with D uncertain. The CDR3 length is 12 residues. Germline CDR1 reads SGHNT; CDR2 reads YENEEA. V dropped 5 bases and J dropped 0 bases, with 2 bases sitting between them. Full variable domain (rest looked up from reference TRBV11-3 and TRBJ2-1): EAGVVQSPRYKIIEKKQPVAFWCNPISGHNTLYWYLQNLGQGPELLIRYENEEAVDDSQLPKDRFSAERLKGVDSTLKIQPAELGDSAVYLCASSGSYNEQFFGPGTRLTVL.

The genes are TRBV27 and TRBJ1-3, with a tentative D call TRBD1 (5 bases). The germline gives CDR1 MNHEY, CDR2 SMNVEV (reference sequence). CDR3 length: 15 residues. Trimming cost V 3 bases and J 2 bases, with 11 bases left between them. DNA of the CDR3: TGTGCCAGCAGTTTGCGCTTAGGGGCTGGAAACACCATATATTTT. Its translation is CASSLRLGAGNTIYF.

The chain combines TRBV28 with TRBJ2-7; D is perhaps TRBD1 (6 bases). Germline CDR1 and CDR2: MDHEN and SYDVKM. Trimming took 4 bases from V and 2 from J, leaving 9 bases between them. This CDR3 contains 13 residues. The DNA of the CDR3 is TGTGCCAGCAGTTCAGGGGCGACCTACGAGCAGTACTTC. The encoded protein is CASSSGATYEQYF.

V usage is TRBV28 and J usage is TRBJ2-7; D is possibly TRBD1 (6 bases). V lost 1 base to trimming and J lost 3 bases, with 13 bases between them. This CDR3 has 15 amino acids. Per the germline V gene, CDR1 is MDHEN and CDR2 is SYDVKM. The CDR3 bases are TGTGCCAGCAGTTTATCCGTGGGACATGTCTACGAGCAGTACTTC. Its protein is CASSLSVGHVYEQYF. The whole variable domain, filled in from reference TRBV28 and TRBJ2-7, reads DVKVTQSSRYLVKRTGEKVFLECVQDMDHENMFWYRQDPGLGLRLIYFSYDVKMKEKGDIPEGYSVSREKKERFSLILESASTNQTSMYLCASSLSVGHVYEQYFGPGTRLTVT.